The 17 T cell receptor beta chains below come from one sample, sequenced in a study of blood T cell repertoires in COVID-19. The table came from immunoSEQ multiplex PCR; TCRdb's copy has only in-frame clones and leaves some out. Among 50,000 or so clones, just over 85% were seen once, and the ten largest hold approximately 29%. Specimen: peripheral blood. Source of these receptors: a human donor in a cohort sampled during active COVID-19.

J is TRBJ1-6 and V is TRBV5-1; D remains unclear. Trimming shortened V by 0 bases and J by 7 bases, and 8 bases separated the two germline ends. Per the germline V gene, CDR1 is SGHRS and CDR2 is YFSETQ. The CDR3 contains 14 residues. For the CDR3, the DNA is TGCGCCAGCAGCTTGGGAGGGCCGAATTCACCCCTCCACTTT. This gives the protein CASSLGGPNSPLHF. Together with reference TRBV5-1 and TRBJ1-6, the CDR3 gives the full variable domain: KAGVTQTPRYLIKTRGQQVTLSCSPISGHRSVSWYQQTPGQGLQFLFEYFSETQRNKGNFPGRFSGRQFSNSRSEMNVSTLELGDSALYLCASSLGGPNSPLHFGNGTRLTVT.

V is TRBV5-1 and J is TRBJ2-7; TRBD2 aligns across 9 bases. The CDR3 covers 15 residues. Germline CDR1 is SGHRS and CDR2 is YFSETQ. The trim removed 1 base at V and 1 base at J, leaving 3 bases unmatched. The CDR3 coding sequence is TGCGCCAGCAGCTTGCCCCTAGCGGGATCCTACGAGCAGTACTTC. It is translated as CASSLPLAGSYEQYF.

This clone was detected once. V is TRBV27 and J is TRBJ1-5, with TRBD1 identical over 7 bases. In germline, CDR1 is MNHEY, CDR2 SMNVEV (reference sequence). There are 16 residues in the CDR3. Trimming at V came to 2 bases and at J to 5 bases, leaving 9 bases not matched to a gene. In DNA form, the CDR3 reads TGTGCCAGCAGTTTAACTATGACAGGGAAGGATCAGCCCCAGCATTTT. This encodes CASSLTMTGKDQPQHF.

Concerning this clone itself: Other DNA sequences from this sample encode an identical CDR3 as well. The rearrangement joins TRBV10-1 to TRBJ2-3, with 10 bases lining up with TRBD1. Germline V gives CDR1 WNHNN, CDR2 SYGVQD (reference sequence). V lost 3 bases to trimming and J lost 4 bases; unmatched junction nucleotides: 1. This CDR3 contains 14 residues. CDR3 region: CASSDGTGADTQYF. The CDR3 DNA reads TGCGCCAGCAGTGATGGGACAGGGGCAGATACGCAGTATTTT.

The genes are TRBV5-6 and TRBJ1-1; D not certain. The germline CDR1 and CDR2 sequences are SGHDT and YYEEEE. The V end was cut by 0 bases, the J end by 0 bases, with 18 bases between. The CDR3 extends over 18 amino acids. The CDR3 region is CASSLAYGLRSLNTEAFF. CDR3 nucleotides: TGTGCCAGCAGCTTGGCGTACGGCCTGCGGTCGCTGAACACTGAAGCTTTCTTT.

J is TRBJ2-3 and V is TRBV3-1 (or the pseudogene TRBV3-2); D unclear. CDR3 length: 13 amino acids. V lost 3 bases and J lost 8, with 12 bases in between. Germline loops: CDR1 LGHDT, CDR2 YNNKEL (reference sequence). The chain's CDR3 is CASSHQTPGTQYF. DNA of the CDR3: TGTGCCAGCAGCCACCAGACTCCCGGTACGCAGTATTTT.

This chain connects TRBV28 to TRBJ1-1; 7 bases agree with TRBD1. V trimming: 5 bases; J trimming: 4 bases; junction bases outside the gene matches: 7. The CDR3 is made up of 14 amino acids. Per germline, CDR1 MDHEN and CDR2 SYDVKM. CDR3 residues: CASSVTGVSTEAFF. CDR3 nucleotide sequence: TGTGCCAGCAGTGTAACAGGGGTGAGCACTGAAGCTTTCTTT.

The rearrangement joins TRBV28 to TRBJ2-4; a possible D gene is TRBD2 (5 bases). CDR1 is MDHEN, CDR2 SYDVKM, per germline. V lost 8 bases to trimming and J lost 4 bases, with 9 bases between them. The CDR3 spans 12 residues. The CDR3 region is CASGRTKNIQYF. As DNA, the CDR3 is TGTGCCAGCGGAAGGACTAAAAACATTCAGTACTTC.

The chain carries TRBV10-2 and TRBJ2-4, with 7 positions matching TRBD2. CDR3 length: 12 residues. V lost 3 bases, J lost 9 bases, and 2 bases stayed unmatched. CDR1 and CDR2 from the germline V gene are WSHSY and SAAADI. The CDR3 region is CASSEGGSIQYF. CDR3 nucleotide sequence: TGCGCCAGCAGTGAAGGCGGGAGCATTCAGTACTTC.

The chain couples TRBV5-5 to TRBJ2-7; weak D call: TRBD1 (6 bases). The CDR3 is 15 amino acids. Germline assignment: CDR1 SGHKS and CDR2 YYEKEE (reference sequence). The germline V and J ends were trimmed by 1 base and 2 bases, with 13 bases remaining between them. Here the CDR3 reads CASSLWSGVTYEQYF. In DNA form, the CDR3 reads TGTGCCAGCAGCTTGTGGTCAGGGGTTACCTACGAGCAGTACTTC.

J is TRBJ2-3 and V is TRBV5-1; weak D call: TRBD1 (5 bases). Trimming stripped 0 bases from V and 0 bases from J, with 11 bases between. Per the germline V gene, CDR1 is SGHRS and CDR2 is YFSETQ. The CDR3 has 16 residues. The CDR3 region has the DNA TGCGCCAGCAGCTTGGGTCAGGGTTCAAGCACAGATACGCAGTATTTT. Its protein product is CASSLGQGSSTDTQYF. Looking up the rest from reference TRBV5-1 and TRBJ2-3 gives the full variable domain: KAGVTQTPRYLIKTRGQQVTLSCSPISGHRSVSWYQQTPGQGLQFLFEYFSETQRNKGNFPGRFSGRQFSNSRSEMNVSTLELGDSALYLCASSLGQGSSTDTQYFGPGTRLTVL.

The rearrangement links TRBV7-9 to TRBJ2-7, with D possibly being TRBD1 (5 bases). Trimming shortened V by 7 bases and J by 6 bases, and 16 bases separated the two germline ends. Germline assignment: CDR1 SEHNR and CDR2 FQNEAQ (reference sequence). This CDR3 has 13 residues. The CDR3 here is CASNFQGSGEQYF. CDR3 coding DNA: TGTGCCAGCAACTTTCAGGGTTCAGGCGAGCAGTACTTC.

This clone showed up just a few times. The CDR3 DNA reads as TGTGCCAGCAGCCAATTAACAGGGAGATACGAGCAGTACTTC. Translating gives CASSQLTGRYEQYF. J is TRBJ2-7 and V is TRBV4-2; D perhaps matches TRBD1 (6 bases). In germline, CDR1 is LGHNA, CDR2 YNFKEQ. V was trimmed by 2 bases and J by 4 bases, leaving 12 bases between them. This CDR3 spans 14 amino acids.

The chain couples TRBV28 to TRBJ1-6; tentative D call: TRBD1 (6 bases). Germline CDR1 reads MDHEN; CDR2 reads SYDVKM. CDR3 length: 15 amino acids. With 5 bases removed from V and 6 bases from J, the gap between germline ends came to 14 bases. Written as DNA, the CDR3 is TGTGCCAGCAGTCTAGAGGGCAGGGGTAATTCACCCCTCCACTTT. As protein: CASSLEGRGNSPLHF.

V is TRBV6-5 and J is TRBJ2-2, with 10 bases identical to TRBD1. J lost 3 bases, V lost 6 bases, and 1 base had no gene match. This CDR3 region has 14 residues. From germline, CDR1 is MNHEY and CDR2 SVGAGI. The CDR3 DNA sequence: TGTGCCAGCAGCGGGACAGGGGACACCGGGGAGCTGTTTTTT. Residues: CASSGTGDTGELFF.

The chain is built from TRBV28 and TRBJ2-7; 9 positions agree with TRBD2. The V gene's germline CDR1 is MDHEN and CDR2 SYDVKM. After removal of 3 bases from V and 4 bases from J, the junction contained 7 bases not matched to a gene. This CDR3 spans 15 amino acids. The chain's CDR3 is CASSFPLAGEYEQYF. The CDR3 DNA is TGTGCCAGCAGTTTTCCCTTAGCGGGAGAATACGAGCAGTACTTC.

The gene calls are TRBV21-1 and TRBJ2-1; the D call in the table, TRBD2, was not verified against the DNA. TRBV21-1 is classified as a pseudogene. The CDR3 extends over 18 amino acids. Written as DNA, the CDR3 is TGTGCCAGCAGCAAAAACCTAGGGCTAGCGGGGATGTACAATGAGCAGTTCTTC. Translation: CASSKNLGLAGMYNEQFF.